This is a list of T cell receptor beta chains from one sample in a study of blood T cell repertoires in COVID-19. Here immunoSEQ multiplex PCR was the method, and the copy in TCRdb shows in-frame clones only, minus some. The sample holds some 130,000 clones; roughly 72% are singletons and the top ten take approximately 11%. Sequences were obtained from peripheral blood. These receptors all stem from a human donor in a cohort sampled during active COVID-19. The CDR3 runs from the conserved cysteine through the conserved F or W. A D gene is named only where the DNA matches it firmly. Not every row has a clone size; where given, it reads once, few, many or a size class.

v_gene: TRBV5-4; j_gene: TRBJ2-7; abundance: NA; d_gene: NA; CDR3aa: CASSLGGLYEQYF; CDR3nt: TGTGCCAGCAGCTTGGGCGGTCTCTACGAGCAGTACTTC
v_gene: TRBV25-1; j_gene: TRBJ1-1; abundance: NA; d_gene: NA; CDR3aa: CASKSDRPNTEAFF; CDR3nt: TGTGCCAGCAAGTCAGACAGGCCCAACACTGAAGCTTTCTTT
v_gene: TRBV9; j_gene: TRBJ1-1; abundance: NA; d_gene: NA; CDR3aa: CASSVGTVRHQNTEAFF; CDR3nt: TGTGCCAGCAGCGTAGGGACAGTTCGGCATCAGAACACTGAAGCTTTCTTT
v_gene: TRBV19; j_gene: TRBJ1-5; abundance: NA; d_gene: TRBD1; CDR3aa: CASSDRDYQPQHF; CDR3nt: TGTGCCAGTAGCGACAGGGACTATCAGCCCCAGCATTTT
v_gene: TRBV11-2; j_gene: TRBJ2-7; abundance: NA; d_gene: TRBD2; CDR3aa: CASSGGLAGPAEQYF; CDR3nt: TGTGCCAGCAGCGGAGGACTAGCGGGACCTGCCGAGCAGTACTTC
v_gene: TRBV6-5; j_gene: TRBJ1-1; abundance: few; d_gene: NA; CDR3aa: CASRSKGVWDTEAFF; CDR3nt: TGTGCCAGCAGATCAAAGGGGGTATGGGACACTGAAGCTTTCTTT
v_gene: TRBV10-3; j_gene: TRBJ2-3; abundance: NA; d_gene: TRBD2; CDR3aa: CAISETSGGAHTQYF; CDR3nt: TGTGCCATCAGTGAGACTAGCGGGGGGGCCCATACGCAGTATTTT
v_gene: TRBV5-1; j_gene: TRBJ1-1; abundance: NA; d_gene: TRBD1; CDR3aa: CASSLVSGGTEAFF; CDR3nt: TGCGCCAGCAGCTTGGTGTCAGGGGGCACTGAAGCTTTCTTT
v_gene: TRBV7-9; j_gene: TRBJ1-1; abundance: NA; d_gene: NA; CDR3aa: CASNELEVWTEAFF; CDR3nt: TGTGCCAGCAACGAGCTGGAGGTGTGGACTGAAGCTTTCTTT
v_gene: TRBV6-5; j_gene: TRBJ1-5; abundance: once; d_gene: TRBD1; CDR3aa: CASSYGTGQPQHF; CDR3nt: TGTGCCAGCAGTTACGGGACAGGTCAGCCCCAGCATTTT
v_gene: TRBV7-8; j_gene: TRBJ1-4; abundance: NA; d_gene: TRBD1; CDR3aa: CASSARDRDTRGGEKLFF; CDR3nt: TGTGCCAGCAGCGCCCGGGACAGAGACACCAGAGGGGGTGAAAAACTGTTTTTT
v_gene: TRBV9; j_gene: TRBJ2-3; abundance: NA; d_gene: NA; CDR3aa: CASRRSGGTDTQYF; CDR3nt: TGTGCCAGCCGACGCTCGGGGGGCACAGATACGCAGTATTTT
v_gene: TRBV3-1/TRBV3-2; j_gene: TRBJ2-7; abundance: NA; d_gene: TRBD1; CDR3aa: CASSQDRGPRALSEQYF; CDR3nt: TGTGCCAGCAGCCAGGACAGGGGGCCGAGGGCCCTCTCCGAGCAGTACTTC
v_gene: TRBV11-2; j_gene: TRBJ2-7; abundance: NA; d_gene: NA; CDR3aa: CASSFGAGEGEQYF; CDR3nt: TGTGCCAGCAGCTTCGGGGCAGGGGAAGGCGAGCAGTACTTC
v_gene: TRBV2; j_gene: TRBJ1-5; abundance: NA; d_gene: NA; CDR3aa: CASSRGYSNQPQHF; CDR3nt: TGTGCCAGCAGTCGGGGGTATAGCAATCAGCCCCAGCATTTT
v_gene: TRBV7-9; j_gene: TRBJ2-3; abundance: NA; d_gene: TRBD2; CDR3aa: CASRSSGGTDTQYF; CDR3nt: TGTGCCAGCAGAAGTAGCGGGGGGACAGATACGCAGTATTTT
v_gene: TRBV25-1; j_gene: TRBJ1-1; abundance: NA; d_gene: NA; CDR3aa: CASSEQGRRTEAFF; CDR3nt: TGTGCCAGCAGTGAACAGGGAAGGCGGACTGAAGCTTTCTTT
v_gene: TRBV27; j_gene: TRBJ1-1; abundance: NA; d_gene: TRBD1; CDR3aa: CASSFRGQSEAFF; CDR3nt: TGTGCCAGCAGTTTCAGGGGGCAATCTGAAGCTTTCTTT
v_gene: TRBV10-3; j_gene: TRBJ1-6; abundance: NA; d_gene: NA; CDR3aa: CAISLTGTAGNSPLHF; CDR3nt: TGTGCCATCAGCTTGACAGGTACAGCAGGGAATTCACCCCTCCACTTT
v_gene: TRBV7-9; j_gene: TRBJ2-7; abundance: NA; d_gene: TRBD1; CDR3aa: CASSPGQGPNYEQYF; CDR3nt: TGTGCCAGCAGCCCAGGACAGGGCCCTAACTACGAGCAGTACTTC
v_gene: TRBV14; j_gene: TRBJ2-7; abundance: NA; d_gene: TRBD1; CDR3aa: CASSQGRTGGYEQYF; CDR3nt: TGTGCCAGCAGCCAAGGACGGACAGGGGGCTACGAGCAGTACTTC
v_gene: TRBV6-5; j_gene: TRBJ2-7; abundance: once; d_gene: TRBD2; CDR3aa: CASRGLASSYEQYF; CDR3nt: TGTGCCAGCCGGGGACTAGCGAGCTCCTACGAGCAGTACTTC
v_gene: TRBV6-5; j_gene: TRBJ1-2; abundance: NA; d_gene: NA; CDR3aa: CASSPGTIYGYTF; CDR3nt: TGTGCCAGCAGTCCTGGGACAATCTATGGCTACACCTTC
v_gene: TRBV2; j_gene: TRBJ2-1; abundance: many; d_gene: NA; CDR3aa: CASKRETYNEQFF; CDR3nt: TGTGCCAGCAAGAGGGAAACCTACAATGAGCAGTTCTTC
v_gene: TRBV4-1; j_gene: TRBJ2-1; abundance: NA; d_gene: NA; CDR3aa: CASSLQGGGSYNEQFF; CDR3nt: TGCGCCAGCAGCCTACAGGGGGGGGGCTCCTACAATGAGCAGTTCTTC
v_gene: TRBV5-4; j_gene: TRBJ1-2; abundance: NA; d_gene: TRBD1; CDR3aa: CASSFQGAKGGYTF; CDR3nt: TGTGCCAGCAGCTTCCAGGGGGCAAAAGGTGGCTACACCTTC
v_gene: TRBV4-1; j_gene: TRBJ2-2; abundance: NA; d_gene: NA; CDR3aa: CASSQDWGRNTGELFF; CDR3nt: TGCGCCAGCAGCCAAGACTGGGGGCGGAACACCGGGGAGCTGTTTTTT
v_gene: TRBV3-1/TRBV3-2; j_gene: TRBJ2-1; abundance: NA; d_gene: NA; CDR3aa: CASSQLGGSYNEQFF; CDR3nt: TGTGCCAGCAGCCAATTAGGGGGCTCCTACAATGAGCAGTTCTTC
v_gene: TRBV19; j_gene: TRBJ1-1; abundance: few; d_gene: NA; CDR3aa: CASSIGRAAEAFF; CDR3nt: TGTGCCAGTAGTATTGGCAGGGCCGCTGAAGCTTTCTTT
v_gene: TRBV5-1; j_gene: TRBJ2-2; abundance: NA; d_gene: NA; CDR3aa: CASRSGGPNTGELFF; CDR3nt: TGCGCCAGCAGATCAGGGGGGCCGAACACCGGGGAGCTGTTTTTT